This entry lists 27 T cell receptor beta chains sequenced from one sample in a study of T cells expressing NK-cell markers. One entry per CDR3 protein, without DNA, is what TCRdb gives after re-calling the 5' RACE reads. The sample table sets out hundreds of thousands of distinct CDR3 sequences. Source material: blood T cells: a sorted CD56 or NKG2C T cell subset, CD4+ or CD8+ T cells, or bulk PBMC T cells (not recorded which). These receptors originate from a man between 18 and 69 years old in good health.

This chain joins TRBV2 and TRBJ2-1; TCRdb selects TRBD1, and the lack of DNA leaves this call unchecked. The CDR3 length is 15 residues. The germline CDR1 and CDR2 sequences are SNHLY and FYNNEI. The CDR3 sequence: CASRGGQGVRNEQFF.

The V gene is TRBV7-2, the J gene TRBJ2-1; the TRBD2 assignment by TCRdb is unverifiable without DNA. Germline values: CDR1 SGHTA, CDR2 FQGNSA. CDR3 length equals 17 residues. The chain's CDR3 is CASSLGIPGGPVNEQFF.

CDR3 region: CASSTEGESQYF. The chain carries TRBV5-1 and TRBJ2-5. This CDR3 is 12 amino acids long. CDR1 is SGHRS, CDR2 YFSETQ, per germline.

This chain uses TRBV20-1 with TRBJ1-6. The CDR3 totals 15 residues. Per germline, CDR1 DFQATT and CDR2 SNEGSKA (reference sequence). CDR3 in amino acids: CSARAGGIYNSPLHF.

The chain uses TRBV6-6 and TRBJ2-1; there is no DNA to check the TCRdb D call of TRBD2. CDR3 length: 12 amino acids. From germline, CDR1 is MNHNY and CDR2 SVGAGI (reference sequence). The CDR3 protein is CASLAGVGEQFF.

The CDR3 region is CASSYDRDRGEQYF. V gene TRBV6-5 combines with J gene TRBJ2-7; TCRdb's D call, TRBD1, is unchecked because there is no DNA. Per the germline V gene, CDR1 is MNHEY and CDR2 is SVGAGI. This CDR3 has 14 residues.

This rearrangement joins TRBV6-1 to TRBJ2-6. The CDR3 loop spans 16 amino acids. From germline, CDR1 is MNHNS and CDR2 SASEGT. The CDR3 loop is CASISLTDSGANVLTF.

The genes are TRBV12-3 or TRBV12-4 and TRBJ1-4; TCRdb picks TRBD1, but there is no DNA to check that call. The CDR3 consists of 16 residues. This chain's CDR3 is CASSFRLTGGGEKLFF.

The V call is TRBV4-2, the J call TRBJ2-3; TCRdb returns TRBD2, unconfirmable since there is no DNA. Germline loops: CDR1 LGHNA, CDR2 YNFKEQ. This CDR3 has 22 residues. CDR3 loop: CASSPPRRTSGGARLRVDTQYF.

The CDR3 sequence: CSFMTDLREKLFF. The chain employs TRBV29-1 and TRBJ1-4. Germline V gives CDR1 SQVTM, CDR2 ANQGSEA. This CDR3 has 13 amino acids.

The chain is built from TRBV6-1 and TRBJ1-1; TCRdb's D call, TRBD1, is unchecked because there is no DNA. The germline gives CDR1 MNHNS, CDR2 SASEGT. The CDR3 covers 14 residues. The CDR3 sequence: CASSAGDGYTEAFF.

The gene calls are TRBV6-1 and TRBJ1-5; the D call from TCRdb, TRBD1, cannot be confirmed without DNA. CDR3 length: 15 amino acids. Germline CDR1 reads MNHNS; CDR2 reads SASEGT. The CDR3 loop is CASTAGGGFDQPQHF.

The V and J genes are TRBV10-3 and TRBJ2-1. Germline V lookup: CDR1 ENHRY, CDR2 SYGVKD. CDR3 length equals 12 residues. CDR3 residues: CAISVSSNEQFF.

V usage is TRBV7-2 and J usage is TRBJ2-1; TCRdb selects TRBD1, and the lack of DNA leaves this call unchecked. The CDR3 loop spans 12 amino acids. The germline gives CDR1 SGHTA, CDR2 FQGNSA. The CDR3 loop is CASSRGGYEQFF.

The V gene is TRBV9, the J gene TRBJ2-5; there is no DNA to check the TCRdb D call of TRBD2. This CDR3 has 15 amino acids. Germline lookup yields CDR1 SGDLS and CDR2 YYNGEE. The CDR3 region is CASSVAGGGWETQYF.

The chain employs TRBV10-3 and TRBJ1-5. The CDR3 is 15 amino acids. Germline CDR1 reads ENHRY; CDR2 reads SYGVKD. The CDR3 sequence: CAISDSAGSNQPQHF.

This rearrangement joins TRBV21-1 to TRBJ2-3; TCRdb outputs TRBD2, but without DNA this stays unchecked. TRBV21-1 is marked as a pseudogene. The CDR3 extends over 17 amino acids. CDR3 loop: CARFVEHGDSSTDTQYF.

The chain recombines TRBV20-1 with TRBJ2-5; TCRdb selects TRBD1, and the lack of DNA leaves this call unchecked. CDR1 and CDR2 (germline): DFQATT, SNEGSKA (reference sequence). The CDR3 runs to 14 residues. The CDR3: CSASVPRAQETQYF.

This chain joins TRBV2 and TRBJ1-2; TCRdb's D call, TRBD1, is unchecked because there is no DNA. Germline CDR1 reads SNHLY; CDR2 reads FYNNEI. The CDR3 length is 14 residues. CDR3 residues: CASRNRGRLSGYTF.

V is TRBV11-2 and J is TRBJ2-1. Germline CDR1 SGHAT, CDR2 FQNNGV. This CDR3 has 15 residues. The CDR3 here is CASGHRLAPYNEQFF. Using reference TRBV11-2 and TRBJ2-1 for the parts outside the CDR3, the full variable domain is EAGVAQSPRYKIIEKRQSVAFWCNPISGHATLYWYQQILGQGPKLLIQFQNNGVVDDSQLPKDRFSAERLKGVDSTLKIQPAKLEDSAVYLCASGHRLAPYNEQFFGPGTRLTVL.

The chain recombines TRBV15 with TRBJ2-7; TCRdb's D gene call, TRBD2, goes unchecked for lack of DNA. The germline gives CDR1 LNHNV, CDR2 YYDKDF (reference sequence). The CDR3 spans 16 residues. CDR3 protein: CATSRLGGSKINEQYF.

The chain combines TRBV2 with TRBJ1-4. The CDR3 has 13 residues. The V gene's germline CDR1 is SNHLY and CDR2 FYNNEI. The CDR3 loop is CASTGGTNEKLFF.

The chain employs TRBV12-3 or TRBV12-4 and TRBJ1-2; the TCRdb call, TRBD1, lacks DNA for checking. The CDR3 length is 16 residues. The CDR3 sequence is CASTSAQVLLRYGYTF.

CDR3 sequence reads: CASSTHTDTGELFF. The gene calls are TRBV7-6 and TRBJ2-2. The CDR3 has 14 amino acids. Germline CDR1 SGHVS, CDR2 FNYEAQ.

This sequence joins TRBV5-6 and TRBJ2-3. Germline values: CDR1 SGHDT, CDR2 YYEEEE. CDR3 length equals 14 residues. The CDR3 here is CASSLRRGKDTQYF.

The chain is built from TRBV13 and TRBJ2-7; the TCRdb D gene call, TRBD1, has no DNA to confirm it. The germline gives CDR1 PRHDT, CDR2 FYEKMQ (reference sequence). The CDR3 covers 18 residues. The CDR3 loop is CASSRAFWGDRGRYEQYF.

V is TRBV5-6 and J is TRBJ2-4. CDR3 size: 13 residues. Germline CDR1 reads SGHDT; CDR2 reads YYEEEE. The CDR3 sequence: CASSLGRPGIQYF.